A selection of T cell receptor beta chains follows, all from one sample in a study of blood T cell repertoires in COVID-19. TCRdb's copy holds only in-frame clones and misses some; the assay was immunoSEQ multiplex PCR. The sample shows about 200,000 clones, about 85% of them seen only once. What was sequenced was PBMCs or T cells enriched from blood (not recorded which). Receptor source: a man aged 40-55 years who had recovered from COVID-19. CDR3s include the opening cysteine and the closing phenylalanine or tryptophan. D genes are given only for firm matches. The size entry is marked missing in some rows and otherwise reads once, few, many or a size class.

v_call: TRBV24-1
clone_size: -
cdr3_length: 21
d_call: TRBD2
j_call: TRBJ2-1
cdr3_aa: CATSDRASGLAGAGWGNEQFF
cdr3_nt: TGTGCCACCAGTGATAGAGCCTCGGGACTAGCGGGTGCCGGCTGGGGCAATGAGCAGTTCTTC

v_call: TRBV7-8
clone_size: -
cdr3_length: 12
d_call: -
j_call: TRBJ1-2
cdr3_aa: CASSLGAGRPRF
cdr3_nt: TGTGCCAGCAGCTTGGGCGCGGGGAGACCCCGCTTC

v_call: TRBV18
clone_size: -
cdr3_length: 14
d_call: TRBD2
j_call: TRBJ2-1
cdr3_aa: CASSPPGRYNEQFF
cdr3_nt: TGTGCCAGCTCACCACCCGGGAGGTACAATGAGCAGTTCTTC

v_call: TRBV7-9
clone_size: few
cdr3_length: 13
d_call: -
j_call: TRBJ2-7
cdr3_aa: CASSSDPGTEQYF
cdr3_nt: TGTGCCAGCAGCTCCGACCCGGGAACCGAGCAGTACTTC

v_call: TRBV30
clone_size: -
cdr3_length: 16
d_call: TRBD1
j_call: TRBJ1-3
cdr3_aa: CAWSVRGQVAGNTIYF
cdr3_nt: TGTGCCTGGAGTGTACGAGGACAGGTGGCCGGAAACACCATATATTTT

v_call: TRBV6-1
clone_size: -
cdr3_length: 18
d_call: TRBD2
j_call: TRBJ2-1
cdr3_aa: CASSEILATSGRRNEQFF
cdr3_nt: TGTGCCAGCAGTGAAATACTAGCGACTAGCGGGAGGAGGAATGAGCAGTTCTTC

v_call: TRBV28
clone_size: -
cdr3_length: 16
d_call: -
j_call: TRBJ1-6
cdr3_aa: CASSTGTGGLNSPLHF
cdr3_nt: TGTGCCAGCAGTACTGGGACGGGGGGATTAAATTCACCCCTCCACTTT

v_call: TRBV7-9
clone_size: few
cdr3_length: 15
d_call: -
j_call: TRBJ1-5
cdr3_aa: CASSLEGSLNQPQHF
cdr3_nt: TGTGCCAGCAGCTTAGAAGGGAGTCTCAATCAGCCCCAGCATTTT

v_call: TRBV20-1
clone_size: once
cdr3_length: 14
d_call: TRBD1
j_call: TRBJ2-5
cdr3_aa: CSASLGQGEETQYF
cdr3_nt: TGCAGTGCTAGTCTAGGACAGGGGGAAGAGACCCAGTACTTC

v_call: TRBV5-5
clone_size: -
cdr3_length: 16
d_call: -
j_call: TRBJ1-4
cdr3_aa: CASSLDLGVPNEKLFF
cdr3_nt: TGTGCCAGCAGCTTGGATTTAGGGGTTCCTAATGAAAAACTGTTTTTT

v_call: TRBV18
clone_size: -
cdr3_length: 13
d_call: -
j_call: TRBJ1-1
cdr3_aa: CASSPGQESEAFF
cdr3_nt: TGTGCCAGCTCACCAGGGCAGGAATCTGAAGCTTTCTTT

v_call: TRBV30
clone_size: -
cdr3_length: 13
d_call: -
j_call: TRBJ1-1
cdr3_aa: CAWSRTLNTEAFF
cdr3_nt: TGTGCCTGGAGTAGGACACTCAACACTGAAGCTTTCTTT

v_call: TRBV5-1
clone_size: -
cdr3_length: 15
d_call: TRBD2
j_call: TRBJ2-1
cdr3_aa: CASSLPLAADNEQFF
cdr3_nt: TGCGCCAGCAGCCTCCCCCTAGCGGCCGACAATGAGCAGTTCTTC

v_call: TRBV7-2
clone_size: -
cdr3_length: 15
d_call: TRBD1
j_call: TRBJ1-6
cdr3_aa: CASSSTGVYNSPLHF
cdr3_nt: TGTGCCAGCAGCTCGACAGGGGTCTATAATTCACCCCTCCACTTT

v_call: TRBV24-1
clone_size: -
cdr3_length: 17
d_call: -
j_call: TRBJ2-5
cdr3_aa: CATSDAGTPSLRETQYF
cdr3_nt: TGTGCCACCAGTGACGCCGGGACACCCTCTCTTCGGGAGACCCAGTACTTC

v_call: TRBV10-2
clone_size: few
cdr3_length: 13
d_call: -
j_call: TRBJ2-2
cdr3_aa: CASSERDTGELFF
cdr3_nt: TGCGCCAGCAGTGAGCGGGACACCGGGGAGCTGTTTTTT

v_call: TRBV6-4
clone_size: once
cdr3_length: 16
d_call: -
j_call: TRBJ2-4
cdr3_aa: CASSAPGGLAKNIQYF
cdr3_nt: TGTGCCAGCAGTGCCCCCGGGGGGCTGGCCAAAAACATTCAGTACTTC

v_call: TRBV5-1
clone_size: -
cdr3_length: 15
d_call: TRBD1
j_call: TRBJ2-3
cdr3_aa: CASSLGTGDSDTQYF
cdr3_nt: TGCGCCAGCAGCTTAGGGACAGGGGATTCGGATACGCAGTATTTT

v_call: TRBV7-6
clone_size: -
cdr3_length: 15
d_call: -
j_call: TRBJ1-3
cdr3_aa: CASSLAQSPGNTIYF
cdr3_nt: TGTGCCAGCAGCTTAGCGCAGTCCCCTGGAAACACCATATATTTT

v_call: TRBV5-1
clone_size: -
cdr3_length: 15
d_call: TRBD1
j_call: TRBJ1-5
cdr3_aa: CASSLTQGSNQPQHF
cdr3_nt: TGCGCCAGCAGCTTGACACAGGGGAGCAATCAGCCCCAGCATTTT

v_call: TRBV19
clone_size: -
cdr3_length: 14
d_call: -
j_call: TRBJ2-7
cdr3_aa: CASSIPTSPYEQYF
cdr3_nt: TGTGCCAGTAGTATCCCCACATCACCCTACGAGCAGTACTTC

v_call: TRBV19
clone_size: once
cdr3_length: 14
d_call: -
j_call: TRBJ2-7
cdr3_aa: CASSITAAPGEQYF
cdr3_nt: TGTGCCAGTAGTATAACGGCAGCCCCGGGGGAGCAGTACTTC

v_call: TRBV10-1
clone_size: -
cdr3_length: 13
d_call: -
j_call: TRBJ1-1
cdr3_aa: CASSGQLNTEAFF
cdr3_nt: TGCGCCAGCAGTGGACAGTTGAACACTGAAGCTTTCTTT

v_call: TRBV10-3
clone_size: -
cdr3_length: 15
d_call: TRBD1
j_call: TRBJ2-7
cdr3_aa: CAISESAGTGHEQYF
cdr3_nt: TGTGCCATCAGTGAGTCGGCGGGGACAGGACACGAGCAGTACTTC

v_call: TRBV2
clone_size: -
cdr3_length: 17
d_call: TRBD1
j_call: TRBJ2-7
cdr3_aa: CASSRDRGTRSSYEQYF
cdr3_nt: TGTGCCAGCAGCCGGGACAGGGGAACCAGGAGCTCCTACGAGCAGTACTTC

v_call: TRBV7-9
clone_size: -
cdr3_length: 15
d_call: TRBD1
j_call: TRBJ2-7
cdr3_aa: CASSSTGFKPYEQYF
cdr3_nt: TGTGCCAGCAGCTCGACAGGGTTTAAGCCCTACGAGCAGTACTTC

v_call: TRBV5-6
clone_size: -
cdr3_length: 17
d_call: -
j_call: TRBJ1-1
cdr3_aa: CASSLFGRATEGTEAFF
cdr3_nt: TGTGCCAGCAGCTTGTTCGGGAGGGCTACAGAGGGCACTGAAGCTTTCTTT

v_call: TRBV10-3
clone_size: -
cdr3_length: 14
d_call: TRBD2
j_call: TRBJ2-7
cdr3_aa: CAISEGLAVDEQYF
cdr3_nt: TGTGCCATCAGTGAAGGGCTAGCGGTGGACGAGCAGTACTTC

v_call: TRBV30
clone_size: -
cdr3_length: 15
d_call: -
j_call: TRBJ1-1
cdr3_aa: CAWSIDEGWDWEAFF
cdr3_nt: TGTGCCTGGAGTATCGACGAAGGGTGGGACTGGGAAGCTTTCTTT

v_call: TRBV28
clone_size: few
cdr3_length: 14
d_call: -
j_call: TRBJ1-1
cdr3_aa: CASSGGQRNTEAFF
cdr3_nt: TGTGCCAGCAGTGGGGGACAACGGAACACTGAAGCTTTCTTT

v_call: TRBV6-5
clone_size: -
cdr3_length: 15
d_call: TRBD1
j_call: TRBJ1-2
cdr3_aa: CASSRTGQGKYGYTF
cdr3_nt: TGTGCCAGCAGTCGCACTGGACAGGGAAAGTATGGCTACACCTTC

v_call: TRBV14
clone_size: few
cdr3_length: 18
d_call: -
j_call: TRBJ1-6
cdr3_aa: CASSQVGGESSYNSPLHF
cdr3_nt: TGTGCCAGCAGCCAAGTTGGGGGGGAAAGCTCCTATAATTCACCCCTCCACTTT

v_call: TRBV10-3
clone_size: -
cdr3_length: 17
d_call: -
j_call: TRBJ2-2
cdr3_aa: CAMSPRGGVGVTGELFF
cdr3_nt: TGTGCCATGAGTCCCAGAGGAGGGGTCGGGGTCACCGGGGAGCTGTTTTTT

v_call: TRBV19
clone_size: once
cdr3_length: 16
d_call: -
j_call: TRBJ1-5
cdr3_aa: CASSIVPGPGNQPQHF
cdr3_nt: TGTGCCAGTAGTATAGTGCCAGGGCCGGGCAATCAGCCCCAGCATTTT

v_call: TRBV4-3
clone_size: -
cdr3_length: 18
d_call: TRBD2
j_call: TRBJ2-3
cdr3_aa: CASSQDGWASGPADTQYF
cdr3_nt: TGCGCCAGCAGCCAAGACGGGTGGGCTAGCGGCCCCGCAGATACGCAGTATTTT

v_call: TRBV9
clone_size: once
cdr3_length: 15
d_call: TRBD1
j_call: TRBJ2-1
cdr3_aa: CASSPGQGVYNEQFF
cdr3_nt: TGTGCCAGCAGTCCCGGACAGGGGGTTTACAATGAGCAGTTCTTC

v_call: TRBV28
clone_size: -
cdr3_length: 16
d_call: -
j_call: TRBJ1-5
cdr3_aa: CASSVAGGLAGQPQHF
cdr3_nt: TGTGCCAGCAGTGTGGCCGGGGGATTGGCGGGGCAGCCCCAGCATTTT

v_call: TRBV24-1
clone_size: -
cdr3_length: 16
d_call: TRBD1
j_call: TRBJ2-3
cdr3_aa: CATSDFGTGSADTQYF
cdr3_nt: TGTGCCACCAGTGATTTCGGGACAGGGAGCGCAGATACGCAGTATTTT

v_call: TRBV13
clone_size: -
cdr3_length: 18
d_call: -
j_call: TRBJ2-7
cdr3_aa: CASSLEGSFLGRVYEQYF
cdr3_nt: TGTGCCAGCAGCTTAGAAGGGAGTTTTCTAGGGAGAGTCTACGAGCAGTACTTC

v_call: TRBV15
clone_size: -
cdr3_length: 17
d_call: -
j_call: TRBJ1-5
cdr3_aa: CATSRASGNRLNQPQHF
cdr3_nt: TGTGCCACCAGCAGGGCGTCGGGGAATAGGCTCAATCAGCCCCAGCATTTT

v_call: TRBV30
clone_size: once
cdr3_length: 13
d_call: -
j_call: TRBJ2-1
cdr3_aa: CAWSVNSYNEQFF
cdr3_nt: TGTGCCTGGAGTGTAAACAGTTACAATGAGCAGTTCTTC